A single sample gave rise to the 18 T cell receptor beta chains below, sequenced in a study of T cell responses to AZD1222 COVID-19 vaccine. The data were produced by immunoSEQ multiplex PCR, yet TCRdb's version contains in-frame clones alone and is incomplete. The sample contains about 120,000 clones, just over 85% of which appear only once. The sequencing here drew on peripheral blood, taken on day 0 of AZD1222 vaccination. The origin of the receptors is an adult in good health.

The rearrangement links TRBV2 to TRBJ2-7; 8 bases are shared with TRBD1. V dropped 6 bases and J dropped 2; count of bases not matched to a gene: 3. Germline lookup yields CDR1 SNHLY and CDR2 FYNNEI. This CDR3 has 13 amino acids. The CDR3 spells CASRQGAPYEQYF. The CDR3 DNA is TGTGCCAGCAGGCAGGGGGCTCCCTACGAGCAGTACTTC.

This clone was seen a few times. DNA for the CDR3: TGTGCCAGCAGCCGGCCGGGACTAGACTATGGCTACACCTTC. Translating gives CASSRPGLDYGYTF. This rearrangement joins TRBV11-2 to TRBJ1-2; TRBD1 is a possible D gene (5 bases). V lost 5 bases and J lost 3, with 13 bases in between. Germline CDR1 and CDR2: SGHAT and FQNNGV. CDR3 length: 14 amino acids. The full variable domain, with the rest looked up from reference TRBV11-2 and TRBJ1-2, is EAGVAQSPRYKIIEKRQSVAFWCNPISGHATLYWYQQILGQGPKLLIQFQNNGVVDDSQLPKDRFSAERLKGVDSTLKIQPAKLEDSAVYLCASSRPGLDYGYTFGSGTRLTVV.

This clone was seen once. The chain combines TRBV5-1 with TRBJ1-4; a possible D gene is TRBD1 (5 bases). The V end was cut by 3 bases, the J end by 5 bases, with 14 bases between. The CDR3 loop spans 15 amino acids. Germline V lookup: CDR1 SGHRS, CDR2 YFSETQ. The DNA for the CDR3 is TGCGCCAGCAGCTGGGGTTGGGGGGAGAATGAAAAACTGTTTTTT. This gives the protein CASSWGWGENEKLFF.

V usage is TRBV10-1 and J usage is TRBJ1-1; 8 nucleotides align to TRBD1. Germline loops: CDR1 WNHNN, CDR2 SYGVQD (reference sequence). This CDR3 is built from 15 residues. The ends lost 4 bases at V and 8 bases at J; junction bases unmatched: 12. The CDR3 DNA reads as TGCGCCAGCAGTGCGGGACAGGCCTCCATCTCCGAAGCTTTCTTT. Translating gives CASSAGQASISEAFF.

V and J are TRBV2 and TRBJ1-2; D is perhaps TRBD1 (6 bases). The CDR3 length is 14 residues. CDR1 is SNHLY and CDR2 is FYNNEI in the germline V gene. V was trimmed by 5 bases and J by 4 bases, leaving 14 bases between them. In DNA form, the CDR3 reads TGTGCCAGCAGTCACGAGACAGGAGCCTATGGCTACACCTTC. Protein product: CASSHETGAYGYTF.

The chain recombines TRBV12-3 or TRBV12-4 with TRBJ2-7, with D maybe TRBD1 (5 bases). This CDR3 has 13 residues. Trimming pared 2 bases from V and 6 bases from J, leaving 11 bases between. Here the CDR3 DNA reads TGTGCCAGCAGTTTAAACACAGGATCCGAGCAGTACTTC. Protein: CASSLNTGSEQYF.

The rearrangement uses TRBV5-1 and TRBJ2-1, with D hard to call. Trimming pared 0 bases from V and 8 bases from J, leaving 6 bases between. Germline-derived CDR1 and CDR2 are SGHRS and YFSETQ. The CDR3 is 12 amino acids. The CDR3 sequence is CASSLGSHEQFF. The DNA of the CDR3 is TGCGCCAGCAGCTTGGGGAGCCATGAGCAGTTCTTC.

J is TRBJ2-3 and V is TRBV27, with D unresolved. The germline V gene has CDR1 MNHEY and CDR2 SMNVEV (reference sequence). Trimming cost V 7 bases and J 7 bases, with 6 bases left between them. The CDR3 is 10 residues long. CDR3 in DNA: TGTGCCAGCAAAGGGTATACGCAGTATTTT. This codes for CASKGYTQYF.

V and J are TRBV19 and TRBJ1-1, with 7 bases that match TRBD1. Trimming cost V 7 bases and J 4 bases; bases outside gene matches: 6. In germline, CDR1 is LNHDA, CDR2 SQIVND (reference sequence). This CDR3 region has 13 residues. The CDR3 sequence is CASTLTGTTEAFF. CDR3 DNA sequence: TGTGCCAGTACCCTGACAGGGACCACTGAAGCTTTCTTT.

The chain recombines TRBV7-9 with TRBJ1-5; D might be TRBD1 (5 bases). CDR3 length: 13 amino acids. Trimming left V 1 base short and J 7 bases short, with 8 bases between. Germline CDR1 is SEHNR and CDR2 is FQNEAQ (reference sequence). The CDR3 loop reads CASSLGWGQPQHF. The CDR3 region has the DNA TGTGCCAGCAGCTTAGGGTGGGGGCAGCCCCAGCATTTT.

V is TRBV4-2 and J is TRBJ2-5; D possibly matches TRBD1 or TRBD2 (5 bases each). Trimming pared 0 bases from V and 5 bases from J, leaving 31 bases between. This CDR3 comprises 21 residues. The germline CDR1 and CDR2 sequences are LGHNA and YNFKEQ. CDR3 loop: CASSQDLAPPSFVRKGETQYF. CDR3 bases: TGTGCCAGCAGCCAAGATCTTGCCCCACCTAGCTTCGTCCGGAAGGGGGAGACCCAGTACTTC.

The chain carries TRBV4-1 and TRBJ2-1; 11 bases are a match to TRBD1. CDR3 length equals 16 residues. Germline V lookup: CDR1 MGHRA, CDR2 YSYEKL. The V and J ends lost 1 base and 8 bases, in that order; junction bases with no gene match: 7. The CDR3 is CASSQGSGTGGDEQFF. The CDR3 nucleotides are TGCGCCAGCAGCCAAGGATCGGGGACAGGGGGGGATGAGCAGTTCTTC.

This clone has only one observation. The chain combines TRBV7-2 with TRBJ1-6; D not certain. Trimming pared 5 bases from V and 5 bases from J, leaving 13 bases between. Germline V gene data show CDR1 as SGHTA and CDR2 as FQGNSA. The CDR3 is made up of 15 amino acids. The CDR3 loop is CASSLLPGNNSPLHF. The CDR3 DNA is TGTGCCAGCAGCCTACTACCGGGTAATAATTCACCCCTCCACTTT.

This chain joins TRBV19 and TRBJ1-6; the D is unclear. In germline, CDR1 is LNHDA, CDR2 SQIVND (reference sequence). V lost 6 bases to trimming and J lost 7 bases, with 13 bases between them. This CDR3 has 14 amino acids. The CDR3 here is CASSGPGQNSPLHF. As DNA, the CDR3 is TGTGCCAGTAGCGGACCGGGCCAAAATTCACCCCTCCACTTT.

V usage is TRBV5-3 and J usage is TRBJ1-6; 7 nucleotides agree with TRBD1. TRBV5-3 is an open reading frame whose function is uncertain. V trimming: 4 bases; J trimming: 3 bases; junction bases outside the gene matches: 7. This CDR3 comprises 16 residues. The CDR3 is CARSPRGLSYNSPLHF. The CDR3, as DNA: TGTGCCAGAAGCCCCAGGGGGTTGAGCTATAATTCACCCCTCCACTTT.

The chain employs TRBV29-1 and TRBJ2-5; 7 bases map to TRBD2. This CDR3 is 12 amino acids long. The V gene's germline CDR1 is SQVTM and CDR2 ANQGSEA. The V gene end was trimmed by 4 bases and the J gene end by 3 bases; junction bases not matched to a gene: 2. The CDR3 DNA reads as TGCAGCGTTGGAAGCGGGGAAGAGACCCAGTACTTC. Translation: CSVGSGEETQYF.

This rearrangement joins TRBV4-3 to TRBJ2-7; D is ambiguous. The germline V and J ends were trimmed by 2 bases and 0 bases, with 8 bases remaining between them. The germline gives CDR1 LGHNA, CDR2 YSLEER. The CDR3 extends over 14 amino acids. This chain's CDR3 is CASSQWTDSYEQYF. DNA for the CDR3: TGCGCCAGCAGCCAATGGACGGACTCCTACGAGCAGTACTTC.

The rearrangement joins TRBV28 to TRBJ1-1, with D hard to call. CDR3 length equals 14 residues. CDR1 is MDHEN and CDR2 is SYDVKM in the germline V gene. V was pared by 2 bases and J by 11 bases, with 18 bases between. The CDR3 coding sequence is TGTGCCAGCAGTTTACCCTATGTCCCAATACGCGCTTTCTTT. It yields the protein CASSLPYVPIRAFF.